Presented here are 27 T cell receptor beta chains from one specimen sequenced in a study of T cell responses to AZD1222 COVID-19 vaccine. The table came from immunoSEQ multiplex PCR; TCRdb's copy has only in-frame clones and leaves some out. Its listing shows about 140,000 clones. Source material: peripheral blood. The receptor set was obtained from an adult in good health.

This sequence joins TRBV18 and TRBJ2-2; D not resolved. Trimming stripped 1 base from V and 4 bases from J, with 13 bases between. Germline assignment: CDR1 KGHSH and CDR2 LQKENI. The CDR3 has 16 amino acids. This chain's CDR3 is CASSPRVGESTGELFF. The CDR3 coding sequence is TGTGCCAGCTCACCACGGGTTGGAGAGTCCACCGGGGAGCTGTTTTTT.

The chain uses TRBV5-5 and TRBJ2-3; 11 bases are shared with TRBD2. Germline V gives CDR1 SGHKS, CDR2 YYEKEE (reference sequence). The CDR3 has 16 amino acids. V gave up 4 bases and J gave up 4 bases; unmatched junction bases: 8. CDR3 amino acids: CASSRVTTSGADTQYF. The CDR3 DNA is TGTGCCAGCAGCCGGGTGACGACTAGCGGGGCAGATACGCAGTATTTT.

The rearrangement uses TRBV6-5 and TRBJ2-5; D possibly matches TRBD1 or TRBD2 (6 bases each). The length of the CDR3 is 13 residues. The germline CDR1 and CDR2 sequences are MNHEY and SVGAGI. Deletions cut 9 bases from V and 4 bases from J, with 15 bases between. DNA for the CDR3: TGTGCCAGTAGATGGGGGGCAGGAGAGACCCAGTACTTC. Residues: CASRWGAGETQYF.

The CDR3 DNA follows: TGTGCCACCAGCAGAGACCCGTTCGAAGAGACCCAGTACTTC. Translating it yields CATSRDPFEETQYF. This sequence joins TRBV15 and TRBJ2-5; D is uncertain. Trimming shortened V by 0 bases and J by 3 bases, and 8 bases separated the two germline ends. The CDR3 consists of 14 residues. Looked up from germline, CDR1 is LNHNV and CDR2 is YYDKDF (reference sequence). Full variable domain (rest looked up from reference TRBV15 and TRBJ2-5): DAMVIQNPRYQVTQFGKPVTLSCSQTLNHNVMYWYQQKSSQAPKLLFHYYDKDFNNEADTPDNFQSRRPNTSFCFLDIRSPGLGDTAMYLCATSRDPFEETQYFGPGTRLLVL.

The chain links TRBV11-2 to TRBJ2-2; D not certain. The germline V gene encodes CDR1 SGHAT and CDR2 FQNNGV. CDR3 length: 14 residues. V was shortened by 1 base and J by 4 bases, with 7 bases between the two germline ends. As DNA, the CDR3 is TGTGCCAGCAGCTTAGGGGTGATCACCGGGGAGCTGTTTTTT. Protein: CASSLGVITGELFF.

The chain combines TRBV9 with TRBJ2-2; TRBD1 matches at 7 bases. Germline CDR1 reads SGDLS; CDR2 reads YYNGEE. This CDR3 comprises 16 residues. V gave up 3 bases and J gave up 3 bases; unmatched junction bases: 8. The CDR3 sequence is CASSAQGVGDTGELFF. In nucleotides, the CDR3 is TGTGCCAGCAGCGCCCAGGGGGTGGGGGACACCGGGGAGCTGTTTTTT.

The chain recombines TRBV12-3 or TRBV12-4 with TRBJ1-2, with D maybe TRBD1 (6 bases). This CDR3 contains 13 residues. The ends were cut back, 5 bases at V and 4 bases at J, with 11 bases in the middle. This CDR3 is CASSTGTLYGYTF. The CDR3 DNA is TGTGCCAGCAGTACCGGGACACTCTATGGCTACACCTTC.

The chain is built from TRBV28 and TRBJ2-6; perhaps TRBD1 as D (7 bases). CDR3 size: 21 residues. Trimming cost V 3 bases and J 0 bases, with 24 bases left between them. Germline CDR1 MDHEN, CDR2 SYDVKM. The CDR3 DNA reads TGTGCCAGCAGTTTTTTGGGCAGGGGGAGGACCCGGAGCTCTGGGGCCAACGTCCTGACTTTC. This encodes CASSFLGRGRTRSSGANVLTF.

This chain links TRBV5-4 with TRBJ2-3, with TRBD2 matching 12 bases. The CDR3 runs 18 residues. The V and J ends lost 0 bases and 0 bases, in that order; junction bases with no gene match: 5. Germline assignment: CDR1 SGHNT and CDR2 YYREEE (reference sequence). The CDR3 is CASSLAKLAGGSTDTQYF. The CDR3 DNA is TGTGCCAGCAGCTTGGCGAAACTAGCGGGGGGAAGCACAGATACGCAGTATTTT.

The J gene is TRBJ1-2, the V gene TRBV9; D is unclear. V was pared by 0 bases and J by 3 bases, with 3 bases between. CDR1 and CDR2 (germline): SGDLS, YYNGEE. This CDR3 has 12 amino acids. Here the CDR3 reads CASSVGDYGYTF. CDR3 DNA: TGTGCCAGCAGCGTAGGGGACTATGGCTACACCTTC.

V and J are TRBV3-1 (or the pseudogene TRBV3-2) and TRBJ1-4; 8 bases match TRBD1. Germline values: CDR1 LGHDT, CDR2 YNNKEL (reference sequence). The CDR3 has 15 amino acids. The junction had 6 bases not matched to a gene; V was cut back by 2 bases and J by 7 bases. DNA for the CDR3: TGTGCCAGCAGCCAACCATCACAGGGGGGTGAAAAACTGTTTTTT. Translated, it gives CASSQPSQGGEKLFF.

The DNA for the CDR3 is TGCGCCAGCAGCCGGGACACGGCGTACGAGCAGTACTTC. It yields the protein CASSRDTAYEQYF. This chain uses TRBV5-1 with TRBJ2-7, with D perhaps matching TRBD1 (6 bases). The CDR3 sequence is 13 residues long. The germline CDR1 and CDR2 sequences are SGHRS and YFSETQ. Trimming pared 4 bases from V and 4 bases from J, leaving 12 bases between.

The rearrangement joins TRBV19 to TRBJ2-3; perhaps TRBD1 as D (5 bases). The CDR3 is 15 amino acids. With 9 bases removed from V and 5 bases from J, the gap between germline ends came to 21 bases. CDR1 and CDR2 (germline): LNHDA, SQIVND (reference sequence). The CDR3 coding sequence is TGTGCCAGCAATTCGCAGGGTGCAGGTGGAGATACGCAGTATTTT. This codes for CASNSQGAGGDTQYF.

The chain employs TRBV11-2 and TRBJ2-5, with D unresolved. V was pared by 1 base and J by 4 bases, with 16 bases between. The germline V gene encodes CDR1 SGHAT and CDR2 FQNNGV. The CDR3 has 16 amino acids. The CDR3 DNA sequence: TGTGCCAGCAGCTTAGGGCCGGGTAGAAGGTCAGAGACCCAGTACTTC. It translates to CASSLGPGRRSETQYF.

The rearrangement links TRBV13 to TRBJ2-7, with D tentatively TRBD1 (6 bases). Looked up from germline, CDR1 is PRHDT and CDR2 is FYEKMQ (reference sequence). Trimming left V 5 bases short and J 1 base short, with 15 bases between. The CDR3 is made up of 15 amino acids. As DNA, the CDR3 is TGTGCCAGCAGCCCCAGAGGGCAGGGGTCCTACGAGCAGTACTTC. Its translation: CASSPRGQGSYEQYF.

The rearrangement uses TRBV21-1 and TRBJ2-2; TRBD1 reflects the table's D call only, with no check against the DNA. TRBV21-1 is an annotated pseudogene. This CDR3 comprises 16 residues. CDR3 sequence: CASTGGNMNWTGELFF. The CDR3 nucleotides read TGTGCCAGTACAGGGGGAAATATGAATTGGACCGGGGAGCTGTTTTTT.

V usage is TRBV25-1 and J usage is TRBJ1-3; the D is unclear. Germline V gives CDR1 MGHDK, CDR2 SYGVNS. The ends were cut back, 7 bases at V and 0 bases at J, with 7 bases in the middle. This CDR3 is built from 13 residues. The CDR3 DNA follows: TGTGCCAGCACCTTAGGCTCTGGAAACACCATATATTTT. Protein sequence: CASTLGSGNTIYF.

V and J are TRBV10-3 and TRBJ1-2, with 9 bases fitting TRBD1. Germline V lookup: CDR1 ENHRY, CDR2 SYGVKD. The length of the CDR3 is 15 residues. V shed 3 bases and J 5 bases; nucleotides not matched to a gene: 7. This chain's CDR3 is CAISDPGQGLYGYTF. In DNA form, the CDR3 reads TGTGCCATCAGTGACCCGGGACAGGGCTTATATGGCTACACCTTC.

CDR3 nucleotides: TGTGCCAGCAGCTTGGATATTAGGGGACAGGGATTTGTGGGCAATCAGCCCCAGCATTTT. This encodes CASSLDIRGQGFVGNQPQHF. The V call is TRBV5-5, the J call TRBJ1-5; 9 nucleotides match TRBD1. Germline V gives CDR1 SGHKS, CDR2 YYEKEE (reference sequence). The length of the CDR3 is 20 residues. J lost 2 bases, V lost 0 bases, and 15 bases had no gene match. Supplemented by reference TRBV5-5 and TRBJ1-5, the full variable domain reads DAGVTQSPTHLIKTRGQQVTLRCSPISGHKSVSWYQQVLGQGPQFIFQYYEKEERGRGNFPDRFSARQFPNYSSELNVNALLLGDSALYLCASSLDIRGQGFVGNQPQHFGDGTRLSIL.

The genes are TRBV5-1 and TRBJ1-4; TRBD1 aligns across 7 bases. J gave up 4 bases and V 4 bases, and 7 bases lay outside the gene matches. The CDR3 has 15 amino acids. Germline CDR1 and CDR2: SGHRS and YFSETQ. The DNA for the CDR3 is TGCGCCAGCAGCGGGGGGACAGTTTATAATGAAAAACTGTTTTTT. It is translated as CASSGGTVYNEKLFF.

Worth noting for this clone: Other DNA variants within this sample encode the same CDR3. This rearrangement joins TRBV5-6 to TRBJ2-1; D call uncertain. CDR3 length: 13 amino acids. Germline V lookup: CDR1 SGHDT, CDR2 YYEEEE. V lost 0 bases and J 0 bases, leaving 1 base between the germline ends. The CDR3 here is CASSLGSYNEQFF. The CDR3 DNA reads TGTGCCAGCAGCTTGGGCTCCTACAATGAGCAGTTCTTC.

The V and J genes are TRBV6-2 or TRBV6-3 and TRBJ2-7; 11 nucleotides agree with TRBD2. The CDR3 consists of 18 residues. Germline V gene data show CDR1 as MNHEY and CDR2 as SVGEGT. After removal of 2 bases from V and 0 bases from J, the junction contained 9 bases not matched to a gene. The CDR3 coding sequence is TGTGCCAGCAGTTACCGTCCCGGGACTAGCGGACTCTCCTACGAGCAGTACTTC. Amino acids: CASSYRPGTSGLSYEQYF.

V is TRBV5-4 and J is TRBJ2-7; 9 bases are shared with TRBD1. Per the germline V gene, CDR1 is SGHNT and CDR2 is YYREEE (reference sequence). This CDR3 spans 16 amino acids. V gave up 4 bases and J gave up 3 bases; unmatched junction bases: 11. The CDR3 loop reads CASSKTGTGLFYEQYF. CDR3 sequence (DNA): TGTGCCAGCAGCAAAACCGGGACAGGGCTCTTCTACGAGCAGTACTTC. The variable domain in full, completed from reference TRBV5-4 and TRBJ2-7, reads ETGVTQSPTHLIKTRGQQVTLRCSSQSGHNTVSWYQQALGQGPQFIFQYYREEENGRGNFPPRFSGLQFPNYSSELNVNALELDDSALYLCASSKTGTGLFYEQYFGPGTRLTVT.

The genes are TRBV27 and TRBJ2-5; D is unresolved. From germline, CDR1 is MNHEY and CDR2 SMNVEV (reference sequence). The CDR3 contains 13 residues. V was cut by 6 bases and J by 4 bases, with 12 bases left in between. CDR3 in amino acids: CASSPLNRETQYF. CDR3 DNA sequence: TGTGCCAGCAGCCCACTGAACCGAGAGACCCAGTACTTC.

The rearrangement joins TRBV20-1 to TRBJ2-1; 7 nucleotides align to TRBD1. V shed 3 bases, J shed 5 bases, and the junction held 4 bases outside the gene matches. The V gene's germline CDR1 is DFQATT and CDR2 SNEGSKA (reference sequence). The CDR3 is 13 residues long. CDR3 residues: CSASRGPHNEQFF. The CDR3, as DNA: TGCAGTGCTAGTAGGGGGCCGCACAATGAGCAGTTCTTC.

The chain combines TRBV4-1 with TRBJ1-5, with a tentative D call TRBD1 (5 bases). Trimming took 0 bases from V and 0 from J, leaving 12 bases between them. The CDR3 runs 17 residues. The germline V gene encodes CDR1 MGHRA and CDR2 YSYEKL. The CDR3 region has the DNA TGCGCCAGCAGCCAAGAGGGACCCGCCTATAGCAATCAGCCCCAGCATTTT. Encoded protein: CASSQEGPAYSNQPQHF.

V gene TRBV3-1 (or the pseudogene TRBV3-2) combines with J gene TRBJ1-1; the D gene is possibly TRBD1 (5 bases). This CDR3 spans 15 amino acids. CDR1 and CDR2 (germline): LGHDT, YNNKEL (reference sequence). V lost 3 bases, J lost 3 bases, and 14 bases lay in between. CDR3 bases: TGTGCCAGCAGCCAGCAGGCGGGGGGGTACACTGAAGCTTTCTTT. It is translated as CASSQQAGGYTEAFF.